This T cell receptor beta chain was observed in a study of CD8+CD57+ T cells in acquired aplastic anemia. About the study: Each DNA sample taken from sorted CD4+ and CD8+ cells came to about 3.2 ug on average.

This CDR3 comprises 15 residues. After removal of 5 bases from V and 3 bases from J, the junction contained 6 bases not matched to a gene. Germline V gene lookup returns CDR1 SGHNT and CDR2 YENEEA. Sequencing was done on patients that had shown CD8+CD57+ cell expansion by flow cytometry. This clonotype was seen a handful of times. Profiling of TCR beta VDJ combinations and CDR3 sequences used genomic DNA as template. TCRdb recomputed calls from the reads with MiXCR, one row per CDR3 protein. The sample records under 250,000 distinct CDR3 sequences, 45% to 50% being singletons. The material sequenced was sorted CD4+, CD8+, or CD8+CD57+ T cells (not recorded which) from PBMCs. The TCR sequence derives from a human donor with aplastic anemia. The genes are TRBV11-3 and TRBJ2-7; 11 bases align to TRBD1. As DNA, the CDR3 is TGTGCCAGCAGCATTGGGACAGGGGGAGGCTACGAGCAGTACTTC. Protein sequence: CASSIGTGGGYEQYF.